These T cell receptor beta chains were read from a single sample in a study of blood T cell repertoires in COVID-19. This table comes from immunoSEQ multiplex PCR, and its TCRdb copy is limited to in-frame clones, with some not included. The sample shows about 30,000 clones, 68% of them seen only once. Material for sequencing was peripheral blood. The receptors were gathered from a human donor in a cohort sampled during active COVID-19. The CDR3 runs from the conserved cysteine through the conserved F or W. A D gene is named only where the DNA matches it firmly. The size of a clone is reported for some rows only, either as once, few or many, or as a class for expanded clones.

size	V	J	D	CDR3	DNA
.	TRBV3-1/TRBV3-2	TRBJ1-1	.	CASSPGFLNTEAFF	TGTGCCAGCAGCCCGGGGTTTTTGAACACTGAAGCTTTCTTT
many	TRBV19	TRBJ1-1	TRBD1	CASIGKGASEAFF	TGTGCCAGTATAGGCAAGGGGGCTTCTGAAGCTTTCTTT
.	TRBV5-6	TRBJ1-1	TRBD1	CASSPGGASEAFF	TGTGCCAGCAGCCCAGGGGGCGCGAGTGAAGCTTTCTTT
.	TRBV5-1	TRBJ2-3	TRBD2	CASSITSGLSTDTQYF	TGCGCCAGCAGCATTACTAGCGGACTAAGCACAGATACGCAGTATTTT
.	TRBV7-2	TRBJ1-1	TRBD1	CASSPLGTGNTEAFF	TGTGCCAGCAGCCCTCTTGGGACAGGGAACACTGAAGCTTTCTTT
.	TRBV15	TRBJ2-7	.	CATSNQDIRGEQYF	TGTGCCACCAGTAATCAGGACATCCGCGGCGAGCAGTACTTC
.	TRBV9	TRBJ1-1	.	CASSVGAGMNTEAFF	TGTGCCAGCAGCGTAGGGGCAGGGATGAACACTGAAGCTTTCTTT
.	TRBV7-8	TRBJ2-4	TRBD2	CASSFASGSEDIQYF	TGTGCCAGCAGCTTTGCCAGCGGGAGTGAAGACATTCAGTACTTC
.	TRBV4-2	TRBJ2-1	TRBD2	CASSQGAGGSYNEQFF	TGTGCCAGCAGCCAAGGAGCGGGAGGGTCCTACAATGAGCAGTTCTTC
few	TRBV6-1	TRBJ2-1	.	CASSVTRSQMSYNEQFF	TGTGCCAGCAGTGTTACCCGTAGCCAGATGTCCTACAATGAGCAGTTCTTC
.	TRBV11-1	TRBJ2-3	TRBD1	CASSRTGAAGDTQYF	TGTGCCAGCAGCCGGACAGGCGCCGCCGGGGATACGCAGTATTTT
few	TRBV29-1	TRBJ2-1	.	CSARDTWDEQFF	TGCAGCGCTCGGGACACCTGGGATGAGCAGTTCTTC
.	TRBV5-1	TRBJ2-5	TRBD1	CASSVGQGQETQYF	TGCGCCAGCAGCGTCGGACAGGGCCAAGAGACCCAGTACTTC
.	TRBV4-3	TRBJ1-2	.	CASSQDRAGRAGYTF	TGCGCCAGCAGCCAAGATCGGGCGGGGAGAGCTGGCTACACCTTC
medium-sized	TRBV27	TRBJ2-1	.	CASSHTTRGNEQFF	TGTGCCAGCAGTCACACGACTAGGGGCAATGAGCAGTTCTTC
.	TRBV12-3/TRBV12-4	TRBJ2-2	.	CASSLFEAGELFF	TGTGCCAGCAGTTTGTTTGAGGCCGGGGAGCTGTTTTTT
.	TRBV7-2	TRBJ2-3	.	CASSLGEPDTQYF	TGTGCCAGCAGCTTAGGAGAGCCCGATACGCAGTATTTT
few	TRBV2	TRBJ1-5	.	CASSTFGPQHF	TGTGCCAGCAGTACCTTCGGGCCCCAGCATTTT
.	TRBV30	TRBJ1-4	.	CAWSSRGTNEKLFF	TGTGCCTGGAGTAGTAGGGGTACTAATGAAAAACTGTTTTTT
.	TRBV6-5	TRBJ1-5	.	CASGRGVNQPQHF	TGTGCCAGCGGGCGGGGAGTTAATCAGCCCCAGCATTTT
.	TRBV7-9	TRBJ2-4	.	CASSSRDDIQYF	TGTGCCAGCAGCTCCCGGGATGACATTCAGTACTTC
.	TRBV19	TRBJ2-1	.	CASSMGLGVVEQFF	TGTGCCAGTAGTATGGGTCTAGGGGTGGTTGAGCAGTTCTTC
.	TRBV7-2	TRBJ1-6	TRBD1	CASSLRGQGNSPLHF	TGTGCCAGCAGCTTAAGGGGACAGGGAAATTCACCCCTCCACTTT
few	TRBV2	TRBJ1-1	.	CASRDSEVTEAFF	TGTGCCAGCAGGGACAGTGAAGTCACTGAAGCTTTCTTT
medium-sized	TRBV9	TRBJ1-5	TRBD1	CASSVRDRGPRQPQHF	TGTGCCAGCAGCGTTCGGGACAGAGGGCCTCGTCAGCCCCAGCATTTT
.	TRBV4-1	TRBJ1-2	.	CASSQSAPFGRNGYTF	TGCGCCAGCAGCCAAAGCGCCCCGTTTGGGAGGAATGGCTACACCTTC
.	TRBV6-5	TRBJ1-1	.	CASRPLRIRDTEAFF	TGTGCCAGCAGACCTTTAAGAATCAGGGACACTGAAGCTTTCTTT
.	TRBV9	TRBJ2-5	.	CASSVEGTKQETQYF	TGTGCCAGCAGCGTAGAGGGGACAAAACAAGAGACCCAGTACTTC
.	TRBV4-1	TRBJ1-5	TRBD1	CASSQAPTGRTQPQHF	TGCGCCAGCAGCCAAGCCCCGACAGGGCGGACCCAGCCCCAGCATTTT